These 20 T cell receptor beta chains were sequenced from one sample in a study of neurological immune-mediated disorders. MiXCR was run by TCRdb on the 5' RACE reads, yielding one entry per CDR3 protein. Of some 31,000 distinct CDR3 sequences in the sample, approximately 4.5% were seen once. What was sequenced was PBMCs. These receptors were obtained from a man between 18 and 29 years old in good health.

This clonotype was recorded many times. This chain uses TRBV12-3 or TRBV12-4 with TRBJ1-1, with a weak D call TRBD1 (6 bases). V was cut by 2 bases and J by 6 bases, with 10 bases left in between. The CDR3 covers 13 residues. The CDR3 DNA follows: TGTGCCAGCAGTTTACAGGGGCTCGCTGAAGCTTTCTTT. Amino acids: CASSLQGLAEAFF.

This clonotype was found many times. This chain joins TRBV15 and TRBJ1-4; no definite D call. The CDR3 contains 15 residues. Per the germline V gene, CDR1 is LNHNV and CDR2 is YYDKDF (reference sequence). V was trimmed by 0 bases and J by 4 bases, leaving 9 bases between them. The CDR3, as DNA: TGTGCCACCAGCAGAGATCACGGGCTTAATGAAAAACTGTTTTTT. Its translation: CATSRDHGLNEKLFF.

This clonotype was seen many times. The chain is built from TRBV20-1 and TRBJ1-5, with D perhaps TRBD1 (6 bases). V gave up 2 bases and J gave up 2 bases, with 10 bases separating them. The length of the CDR3 is 14 residues. CDR1 is DFQATT and CDR2 is SNEGSKA in the germline V gene (reference sequence). In DNA, the CDR3 is TGCAGTGCTAGACGCAGGGGTGGCAATCAGCCCCAGCATTTT. This gives the protein CSARRRGGNQPQHF.

This clonotype was observed many times. The chain employs TRBV7-8 and TRBJ2-3, with unresolved D. This CDR3 is 16 amino acids long. The V gene's germline CDR1 is SGHVS and CDR2 FQNEAQ. Trimming cost V 0 bases and J 1 base, with 11 bases left between them. CDR3 in DNA: TGTGCCAGCAGCTTAGCGGTAGACCCCCGCACAGATACGCAGTATTTT. Amino acids: CASSLAVDPRTDTQYF.

This clonotype appeared many times. The V call is TRBV12-3 or TRBV12-4, the J call TRBJ2-2; 9 nucleotides align to TRBD1. The V segment lost 6 bases and the J segment 6 bases; nucleotides outside the gene matches: 8. The CDR3 runs to 15 residues. As DNA, the CDR3 is TGTGCCAGCAGCACCGGGACAGGGAGGCCCGGGGAGCTGTTTTTT. Its translation is CASSTGTGRPGELFF.

In its sample, this clonotype was seen many times. This sequence joins TRBV5-1 and TRBJ2-1; D might be TRBD2 (6 bases). The CDR3 contains 15 residues. Germline assignment: CDR1 SGHRS and CDR2 YFSETQ. V lost 6 bases and J lost 2, with 15 bases in between. This CDR3 reads CASTAGTGPYNEQFF. The CDR3 DNA reads TGCGCCAGCACGGCGGGGACGGGGCCCTACAATGAGCAGTTCTTC.

This clonotype occurred many times. The chain combines TRBV11-2 with TRBJ2-7, with D possibly being TRBD1 (6 bases). This CDR3 region has 16 residues. The V gene lost 6 bases and the J gene lost 9 bases, with 27 bases spanning the gap. The germline CDR1 and CDR2 sequences are SGHAT and FQNNGV. CDR3 loop: CASRTVQGSLRDGQYF. The DNA for the CDR3 is TGTGCCAGCAGGACCGTACAGGGTAGTTTGCGAGACGGGCAGTACTTC.

This clonotype was detected ten times or more. The V call is TRBV4-3, the J call TRBJ2-5; 7 bases fit TRBD2. V was clipped by 0 bases and J by 1 base; unmatched bases: 5. The CDR3 is 16 residues long. Germline V gene data show CDR1 as LGHNA and CDR2 as YSLEER. The CDR3 region is CASSQDWASGQETQYF. The CDR3 nucleotides read TGCGCCAGCAGCCAAGATTGGGCTAGCGGCCAAGAGACCCAGTACTTC.

This clonotype was counted many times. The genes are TRBV20-1 and TRBJ2-5; weak D call: TRBD2 (5 bases). V gave up 3 bases and J gave up 4 bases, with 12 bases separating them. CDR1 is DFQATT, CDR2 SNEGSKA, per germline (reference sequence). The CDR3 length is 13 residues. CDR3 coding DNA: TGCAGTGCTAGTAAGGAGGTTAGAGAGACCCAGTACTTC. This translates into CSASKEVRETQYF.

With respect to this clonotype: A read error may produce the germline difference seen at one junction end. The chain combines TRBV5-1 with TRBJ2-5; D remains ambiguous. CDR1 is SGHRS, CDR2 YFSETQ, per germline. The CDR3 has 15 residues. In DNA, the CDR3 is TGCGCCAACAGCAGTCGGCCGAGGAGACAAGAGACCCAGTACTTC. Its protein is CANSSRPRRQETQYF.

Many counts were recorded for this clonotype. The chain has TRBV9 and TRBJ1-1; no reliable D call. CDR3 length: 13 residues. Per the germline V gene, CDR1 is SGDLS and CDR2 is YYNGEE. V dropped 4 bases and J dropped 11 bases, with 18 bases sitting between them. CDR3 nucleotide sequence: TGTGCCAGCAGCCCCACAATGGGTGTCGGGGCTTTCTTT. Translating gives CASSPTMGVGAFF.

The V gene is TRBV20-1, the J gene TRBJ2-7; the D gene is possibly TRBD1 (5 bases). The ends were cut back, 3 bases at V and 1 base at J, with 13 bases in the middle. The CDR3 has 14 residues. Germline V lookup: CDR1 DFQATT, CDR2 SNEGSKA (reference sequence). The CDR3 is CSASRAGCSYEQYF. The CDR3 DNA reads TGCAGTGCTAGCAGGGCTGGATGTTCCTACGAGCAGTACTTC.

This clonotype was observed many times. The chain is built from TRBV5-8 and TRBJ1-2; D is unresolved. V was cut by 0 bases and J by 6 bases, with 12 bases left in between. CDR1 and CDR2 from the germline V gene are SGHTS and YDEGEE. This CDR3 spans 14 amino acids. The CDR3: CASSLVTAENGYTF. DNA of the CDR3: TGTGCCAGCAGCTTGGTAACGGCGGAGAATGGCTACACCTTC.

This clonotype was seen at least ten times. This chain links TRBV7-2 with TRBJ2-7, with a weak D call TRBD2 (7 bases). The V end was cut by 3 bases, the J end by 5 bases, with 11 bases between. Germline V gene lookup returns CDR1 SGHTA and CDR2 FQGNSA. The CDR3 sequence is 13 residues long. The CDR3 coding sequence is TGTGCCAGCAGCTTCTCGGGGGGCAACGAGCAGTACTTC. Translation gives CASSFSGGNEQYF.

At least ten counts were recorded for this clonotype. CDR3 residues: CASSSGQGSTDTQYF. CDR3 DNA: TGTGCCAGCAGCTCGGGACAGGGGAGCACAGATACGCAGTATTTT. The J gene is TRBJ2-3, the V gene TRBV5-6, with 10 positions matching TRBD1. V trimming: 3 bases; J trimming: 0 bases; junction bases outside the gene matches: 1. Germline values: CDR1 SGHDT, CDR2 YYEEEE. The CDR3 has 15 residues.

This clonotype was picked up many times. This chain links TRBV7-2 with TRBJ1-2; D may be TRBD1 (5 bases). The ends were cut back, 1 base at V and 6 bases at J, with 12 bases in the middle. Germline CDR1 SGHTA, CDR2 FQGNSA. The CDR3 runs 14 residues. This CDR3 is CASSLGGAGDGYTF. CDR3 sequence (DNA): TGTGCCAGCAGCTTAGGCGGGGCAGGTGATGGCTACACCTTC.

This clonotype came up many times. The genes are TRBV5-1 and TRBJ2-6; D not resolved. This CDR3 is 20 amino acids long. CDR1 and CDR2 (germline): SGHRS, YFSETQ. The ends were cut back, 0 bases at V and 1 base at J, with 20 bases in the middle. The CDR3 spells CASSLVVALSTRSGANVLTF. The CDR3 DNA reads TGCGCCAGCAGCTTGGTTGTAGCCTTGAGCACCCGATCTGGGGCCAACGTCCTGACTTTC.

This clonotype was found many times. The V and J genes are TRBV7-9 and TRBJ1-2; D not resolved. Germline V gives CDR1 SEHNR, CDR2 FQNEAQ (reference sequence). V lost 0 bases and J 2 bases, leaving 7 bases between the germline ends. The CDR3 extends over 14 amino acids. The CDR3 region is CASSLAGVNYGYTF. The CDR3 bases are TGTGCCAGCAGCTTAGCCGGCGTAAACTATGGCTACACCTTC. Supplemented by reference TRBV7-9 and TRBJ1-2, the full variable domain reads DTGVSQNPRHKITKRGQNVTFRCDPISEHNRLYWYRQTLGQGPEFLTYFQNEAQLEKSRLLSDRFSAERPKGSFSTLEIQRTEQGDSAMYLCASSLAGVNYGYTFGSGTRLTVV.

This clonotype was observed at least ten times. This rearrangement joins TRBV7-2 to TRBJ2-5; TRBD2 is a possible D gene (5 bases). The V end lost 3 bases, the J end lost 6 bases, and 17 bases lay between the germline ends. CDR3 size: 15 residues. Germline assignment: CDR1 SGHTA and CDR2 FQGNSA. The CDR3 here is CASSFTRLEGKTQYF. The CDR3 DNA is TGTGCCAGCAGCTTCACTAGACTTGAAGGGAAGACCCAGTACTTC.

This clonotype has a count of ten or more. The CDR3 DNA reads as TGTGCCATCAGCCCCGGGTCGGGGGGATTTGGAAACACCATATATTTT. It codes for CAISPGSGGFGNTIYF. The chain combines TRBV10-3 with TRBJ1-3, with D maybe TRBD1 (5 bases). V was trimmed by 6 bases and J by 3 bases, leaving 18 bases between them. The CDR3 runs to 16 residues. Per the germline V gene, CDR1 is ENHRY and CDR2 is SYGVKD.